Presented here are 16 T cell receptor beta chains from one specimen sequenced in a study of long-term antiretroviral therapy in people with HIV. Run at survey level, the immunoSEQ assay was version v3.0. Only in-frame clones appear in the TCRdb table, and some are missing; sequencing was by immunoSEQ multiplex PCR. The sample records tens of thousands of clones, over 90% being singletons. This specimen was unsorted PBMCs, taken 7.6 years after starting antiretroviral therapy. The receptors here all came from a woman aged 40-49 years with HIV.

This rearrangement joins TRBV27 to TRBJ2-2; tentatively, D is TRBD2 (6 bases). CDR3 length equals 13 residues. Germline assignment: CDR1 MNHEY and CDR2 SMNVEV (reference sequence). Trimming left V 11 bases short and J 2 bases short, with 12 bases between. Here the CDR3 reads CAFRGNNTGELFF. The CDR3 nucleotides are TGTGCCTTTCGGGGGAATAACACCGGGGAGCTGTTTTTT.

This rearrangement joins TRBV5-5 to TRBJ1-6; D not certain. V was pared by 4 bases and J by 1 base, with 21 bases between. The germline V gene encodes CDR1 SGHKS and CDR2 YYEKEE (reference sequence). This CDR3 contains 19 residues. DNA of the CDR3: TGTGCCAGCAGCCTGCGAAGGGTTTCCCTTGATTCCTATAATTCACCCCTCCACTTT. The encoded protein is CASSLRRVSLDSYNSPLHF.

This clone was picked up a small number of times. V gene TRBV5-6 combines with J gene TRBJ2-2; 8 nucleotides line up with TRBD1. CDR1 SGHDT and CDR2 YYEEEE come from the germline V gene. V lost 3 bases, J lost 3 bases, and 10 bases stayed unmatched. CDR3 length: 17 amino acids. The CDR3 coding sequence is TGTGCCAGCAGCTCGATTGACAGGGGAGTAGACACCGGGGAGCTGTTTTTT. Its protein is CASSSIDRGVDTGELFF.

The chain uses TRBV27 and TRBJ2-5; 7 nucleotides align to TRBD1. The CDR3 length is 16 residues. The ends lost 5 bases at V and 5 bases at J; junction bases unmatched: 14. Germline CDR1 is MNHEY and CDR2 is SMNVEV (reference sequence). The CDR3 region is CASSPTWDRARETQYF. The CDR3 bases are TGTGCCAGCAGTCCCACCTGGGACAGAGCGCGGGAGACCCAGTACTTC.

The chain carries TRBV6-4 and TRBJ1-6; D remains unclear. Trimming pared 4 bases from V and 4 bases from J, leaving 23 bases between. The CDR3 consists of 19 residues. The germline gives CDR1 MRHNA, CDR2 SNTAGT. The CDR3 DNA sequence: TGTGCCAGCAGTGCAGTCTTGACGATAGGCCGGCCATATAATTCACCCCTCCACTTT. Amino acid sequence: CASSAVLTIGRPYNSPLHF.

The gene calls are TRBV7-2 and TRBJ2-1; 7 positions agree with TRBD1. This CDR3 spans 15 amino acids. The germline V gene encodes CDR1 SGHTA and CDR2 FQGNSA. V was clipped by 5 bases and J by 8 bases; unmatched bases: 12. The CDR3 sequence: CASSTRQGGRDEQFF. For the CDR3, the DNA is TGTGCCAGCAGCACAAGACAGGGCGGGCGGGATGAGCAGTTCTTC.

The chain has TRBV5-1 and TRBJ2-7; the D gene is possibly TRBD2 (6 bases). There are 14 residues in the CDR3. The germline gives CDR1 SGHRS, CDR2 YFSETQ. The V end lost 0 bases, the J end lost 0 bases, and 7 bases lay between the germline ends. This CDR3 reads CASSLDGSSYEQYF. In nucleotides, the CDR3 is TGCGCCAGCAGCTTGGACGGGAGCTCCTACGAGCAGTACTTC.

This chain joins TRBV27 and TRBJ2-7; 12 bases are a match to TRBD2. Germline values: CDR1 MNHEY, CDR2 SMNVEV (reference sequence). Trimming removed 5 bases from V and 3 bases from J; junction bases left unmatched: 5. The CDR3 is made up of 15 amino acids. The CDR3 here is CASSLRTSGNYEQYF. In nucleotides, the CDR3 is TGTGCCAGCAGTCTTCGGACTAGCGGGAACTACGAGCAGTACTTC.

This clone was observed once. The V gene is TRBV9, the J gene TRBJ1-3; D ambiguous. Germline V gene sequence: CDR1 SGDLS, CDR2 YYNGEE. V dropped 0 bases and J dropped 3 bases, with 13 bases sitting between them. CDR3 length equals 16 residues. CDR3 bases: TGTGCCAGCAGCGTAGCTCCCAGCCGGGGTGGAAACACCATATATTTT. This sequence encodes CASSVAPSRGGNTIYF.

CDR3 bases: TGTGCCAGCAGTCAAAATAGGGGGGGCGGCGAGACCCAGTACTTC. Its protein product is CASSQNRGGGETQYF. This chain links TRBV11-2 with TRBJ2-5; weak D call: TRBD2 (7 bases). Germline V CDR1 and CDR2: SGHAT, FQNNGV. V was shortened by 6 bases and J by 5 bases, with 19 bases between the two germline ends. CDR3 length: 15 amino acids.

This clone was counted a single time. The J gene is TRBJ2-1, the V gene TRBV5-6, with no clear D. Trimming pared 4 bases from V and 0 bases from J, leaving 11 bases between. Germline-derived CDR1 and CDR2 are SGHDT and YYEEEE. The length of the CDR3 is 15 residues. The CDR3 loop is CASSPSVSSYNEQFF. CDR3 sequence (DNA): TGTGCCAGCAGCCCCTCTGTGAGCTCCTACAATGAGCAGTTCTTC. The entire variable domain, with the rest obtained from reference TRBV5-6 and TRBJ2-1, is as follows: DAGVTQSPTHLIKTRGQQVTLRCSPKSGHDTVSWYQQALGQGPQFIFQYYEEEERQRGNFPDRFSGHQFPNYSSELNVNALLLGDSALYLCASSPSVSSYNEQFFGPGTRLTVL.

This chain joins TRBV29-1 and TRBJ2-1; 13 positions match TRBD2. Trimming cost V 8 bases and J 7 bases; bases outside gene matches: 11. Looked up from germline, CDR1 is SQVTM and CDR2 is ANQGSEA. The CDR3 extends over 15 amino acids. CDR3 sequence reads: CSYWGRGLAGNEQFF. The CDR3 coding sequence is TGCAGCTATTGGGGTAGGGGACTAGCGGGGAATGAGCAGTTCTTC.

The chain joins TRBV2 to TRBJ2-7; a weak D match, TRBD1 (6 bases). This CDR3 contains 12 residues. Germline lookup yields CDR1 SNHLY and CDR2 FYNNEI. The ends were cut back, 6 bases at V and 6 bases at J, with 12 bases in the middle. The CDR3 coding sequence is TGTGCCAGCAGCGAGGGACAAACCGAGCAGTACTTC. Translation: CASSEGQTEQYF.

This chain joins TRBV25-1 and TRBJ2-1, with 13 bases identical to TRBD2. Germline assignment: CDR1 MGHDK and CDR2 SYGVNS. This CDR3 has 15 amino acids. J was trimmed by 4 bases and V by 4 bases; bases with no gene match: 1. The CDR3: CASSGLAGGYNEQFF. CDR3 bases: TGTGCCAGCAGTGGACTAGCGGGGGGATACAATGAGCAGTTCTTC.

The chain has TRBV30 and TRBJ1-2, with D tentatively TRBD1 (5 bases). This CDR3 is 12 amino acids long. Germline CDR1 is GTSNPN and CDR2 is SVGIG (reference sequence). The ends were cut back, 5 bases at V and 5 bases at J, with 12 bases in the middle. CDR3 sequence (DNA): TGTGCCTGGGGGCGAGGGGCATATGGCTACACCTTC. Its protein product is CAWGRGAYGYTF.

The rearrangement links TRBV7-9 to TRBJ1-2; perhaps TRBD1 as D (5 bases). From germline, CDR1 is SEHNR and CDR2 FQNEAQ (reference sequence). Trimming shortened V by 0 bases and J by 6 bases, and 17 bases separated the two germline ends. The CDR3 length is 16 residues. The CDR3 bases are TGTGCCAGCAGCTTAGCTTCGGAGGGACGTAGAGATGGCTACACCTTC. It is translated as CASSLASEGRRDGYTF.